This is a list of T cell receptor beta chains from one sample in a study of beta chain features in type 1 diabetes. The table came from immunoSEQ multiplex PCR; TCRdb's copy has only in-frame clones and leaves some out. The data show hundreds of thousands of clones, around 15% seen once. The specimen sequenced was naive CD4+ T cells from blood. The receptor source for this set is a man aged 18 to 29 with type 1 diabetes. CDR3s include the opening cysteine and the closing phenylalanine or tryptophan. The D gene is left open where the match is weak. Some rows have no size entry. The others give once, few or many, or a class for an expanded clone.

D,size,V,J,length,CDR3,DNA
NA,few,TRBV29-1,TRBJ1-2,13,CSVFGSASDGYTF,TGCAGCGTTTTTGGGTCCGCATCGGATGGCTACACCTTC
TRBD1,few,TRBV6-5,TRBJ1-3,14,CASSRQGSGNTIYF,TGTGCCAGCAGCCGACAGGGGTCTGGAAACACCATATATTTT
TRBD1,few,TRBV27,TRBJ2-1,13,CASRPDRVGEQFF,TGTGCCAGCAGACCCGACAGGGTAGGTGAGCAGTTCTTC
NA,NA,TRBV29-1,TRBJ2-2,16,CSVEDWAGSVSGELFF,TGCAGCGTTGAAGATTGGGCAGGGAGTGTCTCCGGGGAGCTGTTTTTT
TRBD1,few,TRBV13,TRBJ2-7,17,CASSQNDRGISSYEQYF,TGTGCCAGCAGCCAGAATGACAGGGGAATTTCCAGCTACGAGCAGTACTTC
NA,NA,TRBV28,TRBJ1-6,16,CASSSGLGSYNSPLHF,TGTGCCAGCAGCAGCGGGTTGGGCTCCTATAATTCACCCCTCCACTTT
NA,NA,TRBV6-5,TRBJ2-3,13,CASRPGDRRTQYF,TGTGCCAGCAGACCTGGGGACCGGAGGACGCAGTATTTT
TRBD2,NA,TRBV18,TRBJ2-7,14,CASSPGTSEYEQYF,TGTGCCAGCTCACCAGGGACTAGCGAGTACGAGCAGTACTTC
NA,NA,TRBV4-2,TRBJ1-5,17,CASSQDPAEGTYQPQHF,TGTGCCAGCAGCCAAGACCCAGCCGAGGGGACTTATCAGCCCCAGCATTTT
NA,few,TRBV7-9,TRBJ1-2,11,CASSLAGGYTF,TGTGCCAGCAGCTTAGCTGGTGGCTACACCTTC
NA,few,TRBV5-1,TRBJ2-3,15,CASSPGIRGTDTQYF,TGCGCCAGCAGCCCCGGTATAAGGGGCACAGATACGCAGTATTTT
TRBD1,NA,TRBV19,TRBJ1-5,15,CASSAGTGDYQPQHF,TGTGCCAGTAGTGCTGGGACAGGGGATTATCAGCCCCAGCATTTT
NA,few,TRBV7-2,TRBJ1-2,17,CASSPRGGDGPIYGYTF,TGTGCCAGCAGCCCACGGGGCGGGGACGGACCCATCTATGGCTACACCTTC
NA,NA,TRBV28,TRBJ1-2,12,CASSLEGFGYTF,TGTGCCAGCAGTTTAGAGGGGTTTGGCTACACCTTC
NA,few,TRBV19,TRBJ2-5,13,CASRTGLGETQYF,TGTGCCAGTAGAACTGGACTGGGAGAGACCCAGTACTTC
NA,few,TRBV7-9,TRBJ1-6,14,CASSTDSYNSPLHF,TGTGCCAGCAGCACAGATTCCTATAATTCACCCCTCCACTTT
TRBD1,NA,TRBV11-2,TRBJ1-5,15,CASSLEGQGNQPQHF,TGTGCCAGCAGCTTAGAGGGACAGGGCAATCAGCCCCAGCATTTT
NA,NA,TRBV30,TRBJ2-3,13,CAWERGLADKQYF,TGTGCCTGGGAGAGGGGCCTGGCAGACAAGCAGTATTTT
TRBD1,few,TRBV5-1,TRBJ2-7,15,CASSANPDRGNEQYF,TGCGCCAGCAGCGCTAATCCCGACAGGGGGAACGAGCAGTACTTC
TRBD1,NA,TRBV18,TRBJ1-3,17,CASSPKQGAYSGNTIYF,TGTGCCAGCTCACCGAAACAGGGGGCTTACTCTGGAAACACCATATATTTT
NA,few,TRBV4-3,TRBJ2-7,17,CASSLGGGGEGSYEQYF,TGCGCCAGCAGCCTCGGAGGTGGGGGCGAAGGCTCCTACGAGCAGTACTTC
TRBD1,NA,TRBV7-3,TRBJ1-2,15,CASSKSGTGDYGYTF,TGTGCCAGCAGCAAATCCGGGACAGGGGACTATGGCTACACCTTC
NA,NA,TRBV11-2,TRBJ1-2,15,CASSSNYRTNYGYTF,TGTGCCAGCAGCTCAAATTACAGGACCAACTATGGCTACACCTTC
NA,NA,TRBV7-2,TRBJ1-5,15,CASSEQAGNNQPQHF,TGTGCCAGCAGCGAACAAGCGGGGAACAATCAGCCCCAGCATTTT
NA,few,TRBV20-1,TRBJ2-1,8,CSVSEQFF,TGCAGTGTAAGTGAGCAGTTCTTC
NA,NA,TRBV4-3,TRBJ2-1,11,CASSQDREQFF,TGCGCCAGCAGCCAAGATCGCGAGCAGTTCTTC
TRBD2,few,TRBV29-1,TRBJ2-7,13,CSVSRGLTYEQYF,TGCAGCGTTTCAAGGGGACTAACCTACGAGCAGTACTTC
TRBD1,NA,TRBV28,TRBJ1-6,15,CASSLGTGRNSPLHF,TGTGCCAGCAGTTTGGGGACAGGGCGTAATTCACCCCTCCACTTT
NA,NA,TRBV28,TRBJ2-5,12,CASSWREETQYF,TGTGCCAGCAGTTGGAGGGAAGAGACCCAGTACTTC
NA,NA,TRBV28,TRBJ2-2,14,CASSLVGGYGELFF,TGTGCCAGCAGTTTAGTTGGAGGTTATGGGGAGCTGTTTTTT
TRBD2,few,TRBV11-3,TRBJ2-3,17,CASSASGGLAGTDTQYF,TGTGCCAGCAGCGCGTCGGGGGGGCTAGCGGGCACAGATACGCAGTATTTT
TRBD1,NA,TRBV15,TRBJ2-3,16,CATSRRTGVGADTQYF,TGTGCCACCAGCAGAAGGACAGGGGTCGGGGCAGATACGCAGTATTTT
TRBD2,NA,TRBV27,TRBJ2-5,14,CASSLGTSGETQYF,TGTGCCAGCAGTTTAGGGACTAGCGGTGAGACCCAGTACTTC
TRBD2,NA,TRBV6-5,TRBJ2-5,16,CASSYSYLTGGETQYF,TGTGCCAGCAGTTACTCGTATCTCACGGGAGGGGAGACCCAGTACTTC
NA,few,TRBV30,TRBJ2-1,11,CARAGYNEQFF,TGTGCCAGAGCAGGGTACAATGAGCAGTTCTTC